This record covers a single T cell receptor (beta chain). These data belong to a study of PD-L1 blockade in urothelial cancer. Study-wide context: Patients took up atezolizumab in 2014 at 1,200 mg intravenously every 3 weeks. In the patient group, about 85% of the roughly 29 were males with bladder-origin urothelial cancer.

Time point given: pretreatment peripheral blood. Method: immunoSEQ multiplex PCR; TCRdb's copy keeps in-frame clones and lacks some. The repertoire holds around 100,000 clones, with over 75% as singletons. The CDR3 has 13 residues. The V and J ends lost 6 bases and 6 bases respectively, with 12 bases between them. CDR1 and CDR2 from the germline V gene are SGHNT and YENEEA. The starting material was PBMCs, obtained around atezolizumab (anti-PD-L1) treatment. J is TRBJ2-1 and V is TRBV11-3; weak D call: TRBD1 (6 bases). The TCR originated in a man aged 55 to 70 with urothelial cancer. CDR3 nucleotide sequence: TGTGCCAGCAGTCCAGGGGTAGTCAATGAGCAGTTCTTC. It yields the protein CASSPGVVNEQFF.